A selection of T cell receptor beta chains follows, all from one sample in a study of T-cell reconstitution after alpha-beta-depleted transplantation in children. TCRdb re-called the PCR reads with MiXCR, one entry per CDR3 protein. The sample carries 250,000 to 350,000 distinct CDR3 sequences, around 20% recorded once. This specimen consisted of PBMCs, mostly from graft donor cells, obtained 180 days after TCRalphabeta/CD19-depleted stem cell transplant. These receptors were collected from a male patient younger than 18 who had a stem cell transplant for acute lymphoblastic leukemia, so the T cells may come from the graft donor. CDR3s leave out the opening cysteine and the closing phenylalanine or tryptophan. Fields, in order: V gene, J gene, CDR3 protein.

TRBV27	TRBJ2-7	ASSEQGLEQY
TRBV10-3	TRBJ2-1	AISVAYNEQF
TRBV5-1	TRBJ2-2	ASSLRALAGELF
TRBV3-1	TRBJ2-7	ASSPKEGTEFYEQY
TRBV20-1	TRBJ2-5	SARAGGRQETHY
TRBV12-3/TRBV12-4	TRBJ1-4	ASSTTGRVEKLF
TRBV10-3	TRBJ2-1	AITLAGGKQF
TRBV15	TRBJ2-5	ATSRDLNLGREQETQY
TRBV9	TRBJ2-2	ASSVRTSGYTGELF
TRBV20-1	TRBJ1-5	SAGQARNQPQH
TRBV5-1	TRBJ2-1	ASSLFGWLAGHNEQF
TRBV29-1	TRBJ2-3	SLGLTDTQY
TRBV12-3/TRBV12-4	TRBJ2-2	ASSFPAGGRTGELF
TRBV27	TRBJ1-2	ASSGALQIYGYT
TRBV10-3	TRBJ2-7	AISASFGTSGSYEQY
TRBV12-3/TRBV12-4	TRBJ2-3	ASFPGWVRADTQY
TRBV12-3/TRBV12-4	TRBJ1-1	ASSLGQAEAF
TRBV20-1	TRBJ2-5	SAREDRKETQY
TRBV2	TRBJ1-1	ASSVLRGITEAF
TRBV3-1	TRBJ2-7	ASSQETGWEQY
TRBV9	TRBJ2-1	ASSVGGLAGYNEQF
TRBV6-2/TRBV6-3	TRBJ2-3	ASSSFRLAGGSTDTQY
TRBV7-9	TRBJ2-7	ASSLRYGHGYEQY
TRBV11-2	TRBJ2-5	ASSSGLAGGGKETQY
TRBV7-9	TRBJ2-7	ASSYRGPYEQY